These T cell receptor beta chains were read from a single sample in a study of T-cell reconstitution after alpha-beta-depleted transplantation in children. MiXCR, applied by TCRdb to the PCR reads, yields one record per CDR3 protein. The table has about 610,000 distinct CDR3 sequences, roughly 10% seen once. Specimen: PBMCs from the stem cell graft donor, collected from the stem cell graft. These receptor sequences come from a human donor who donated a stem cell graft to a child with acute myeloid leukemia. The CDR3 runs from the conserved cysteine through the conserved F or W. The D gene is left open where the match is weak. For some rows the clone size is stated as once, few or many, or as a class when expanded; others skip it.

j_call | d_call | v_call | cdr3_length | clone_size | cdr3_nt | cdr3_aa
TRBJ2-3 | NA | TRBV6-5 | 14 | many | TGTGCCAGCAGTTACTCGGCTAGCACAGATACGCAGTATTTT | CASSYSASTDTQYF
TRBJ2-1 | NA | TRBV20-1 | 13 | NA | TGCAGTGCCCCCACGACCAGCGGGACAGAGCAGTTCTTC | CSAPTTSGTEQFF
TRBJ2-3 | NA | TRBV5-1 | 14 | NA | TGCGCCAGCAGCCGGGACCCGACCACAGATACGCAGTATTTT | CASSRDPTTDTQYF
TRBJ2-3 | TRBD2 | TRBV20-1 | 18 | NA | TGCAGTGCTACCCCCCCTCTACCGGGAGGGCTTAGCACAGATACGCAGTATTTT | CSATPPLPGGLSTDTQYF
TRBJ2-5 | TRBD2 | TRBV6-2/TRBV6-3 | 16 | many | TGTGCCAGCAGTTACACTAGCGGGAGGTCCGGGGGGACCCAGTACTTC | CASSYTSGRSGGTQYF
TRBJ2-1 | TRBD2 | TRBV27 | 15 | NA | TGTGCCAGCAGGCGACTAGCGGAACACTACAATGAGCAGTTCTTC | CASRRLAEHYNEQFF
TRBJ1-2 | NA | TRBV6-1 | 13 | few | TGTGCCAGCAGCTTTGGGGTCAACTATGGCTACACCTTC | CASSFGVNYGYTF
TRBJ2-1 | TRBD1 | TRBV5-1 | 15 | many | TGCGCCAGCAGCTTGGAGACAGGGGCTTACAATGAGCAGTTCTTC | CASSLETGAYNEQFF
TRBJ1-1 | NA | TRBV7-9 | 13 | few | TGTGCCAGCAGCCCCCCGGCGGGGGCTGAAGCTTTCTTT | CASSPPAGAEAFF
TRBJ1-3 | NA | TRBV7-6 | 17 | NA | TGTGCCAGCAGCTTGCTGGGCAGCCGGATCTCTGGAAACACCATATATTTT | CASSLLGSRISGNTIYF
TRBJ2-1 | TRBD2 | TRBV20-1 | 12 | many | TGCAGTGGTGAGGCTAGCGGGCAGGAGCAGTTCTTC | CSGEASGQEQFF
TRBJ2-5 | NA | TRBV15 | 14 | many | TGTGCCTCCTCCCTGGGAAAGGGCCGTGAGACCCAGTACTTC | CASSLGKGRETQYF
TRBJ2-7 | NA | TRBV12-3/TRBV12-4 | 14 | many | TGTGCCAGCAGTCTGGGACGTACTAGTGACGAGCAGTACTTC | CASSLGRTSDEQYF
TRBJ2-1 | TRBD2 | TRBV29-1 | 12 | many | TGCGGGAGCGGGAGGACATACAATGAGCAGTTCTTC | CGSGRTYNEQFF
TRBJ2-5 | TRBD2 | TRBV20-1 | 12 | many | TGCAGTGCTAGCGGGAGGGTGGAGACCCAGTACTTC | CSASGRVETQYF
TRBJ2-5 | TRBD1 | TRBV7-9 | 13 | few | TGTGCCAGCAGCTTAGCGGGGACAGGGACCGAGTACTTC | CASSLAGTGTEYF
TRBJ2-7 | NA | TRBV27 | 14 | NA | TGTGCCAGCATCCCTCACTCCACCGCCTACGAGCAGTACTTC | CASIPHSTAYEQYF
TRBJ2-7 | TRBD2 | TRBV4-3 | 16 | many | TGCGCCAGCAGCCAAGGAGCTCTAGCGGGAATCTACGAGCAGTACTTC | CASSQGALAGIYEQYF
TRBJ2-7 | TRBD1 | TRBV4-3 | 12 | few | TGCGCCAGCAGCCAACCAGGACAGGGGCAGTACTTC | CASSQPGQGQYF
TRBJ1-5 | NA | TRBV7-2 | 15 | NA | TGTGCCAGCAGCTTAGGACCGACTCCCAATCAGCCCCAGCATTTT | CASSLGPTPNQPQHF
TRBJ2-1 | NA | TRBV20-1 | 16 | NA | TGCAGTGCTAAGCAACTGACAGGAGACCGTTACAATGAGCAGTTCTTC | CSAKQLTGDRYNEQFF
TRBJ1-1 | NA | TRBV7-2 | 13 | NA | TGTGCCAGCAGCTCCGGGCCGGTCACTGAAGCTTTCTTT | CASSSGPVTEAFF
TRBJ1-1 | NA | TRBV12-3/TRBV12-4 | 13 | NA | TGTGCCAGCAGTTTCGTCAGAGACACTGAAGCTTTCTTT | CASSFVRDTEAFF
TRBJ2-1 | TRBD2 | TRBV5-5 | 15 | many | TGTGCCAGCAGCGTTGATCCAGCGGGAGCTCATGAGCAGTTCTTC | CASSVDPAGAHEQFF
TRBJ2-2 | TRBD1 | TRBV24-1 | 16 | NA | TGTGCCACCAGTGACCAGACAGGGGCGAACACCGGGGAGCTGTTTTTT | CATSDQTGANTGELFF
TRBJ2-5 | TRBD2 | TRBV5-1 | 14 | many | TGCGCCAGCAGCTCGGGACTAGCCGTGGAGACCCAGTACTTC | CASSSGLAVETQYF
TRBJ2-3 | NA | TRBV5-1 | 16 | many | TGCGCCAGCAGCTTGGCCCCTGGATTTAGCACAGATACGCAGTATTTT | CASSLAPGFSTDTQYF
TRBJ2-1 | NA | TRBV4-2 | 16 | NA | TGTGCCAGCAGCCAAGGAATAGGACTCGGGGACAATGAGCAGTTCTTC | CASSQGIGLGDNEQFF
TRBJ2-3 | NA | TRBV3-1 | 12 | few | TGTGCCAGCAGCCACCTAGCAGATACGCAGTATTTT | CASSHLADTQYF
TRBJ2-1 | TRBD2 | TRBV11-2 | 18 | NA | TGTGCCAGCAGCTTAAATCCCCCGACTAGCGGGAGTATGAATGAGCAGTTCTTC | CASSLNPPTSGSMNEQFF
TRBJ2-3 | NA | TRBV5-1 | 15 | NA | TGCGCCAGCAGCCCCGGGACTCCTAATCCAGATACGCAGTATTTT | CASSPGTPNPDTQYF
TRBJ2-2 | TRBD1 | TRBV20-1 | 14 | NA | TGCAGTGCTAGATTTCAGGGGGCAACCGGGGAGCTGTTTTTT | CSARFQGATGELFF
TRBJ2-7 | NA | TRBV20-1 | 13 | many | TGCAGTGCTAAATGGCAGGCCACCTACGAGCAGTACTTC | CSAKWQATYEQYF
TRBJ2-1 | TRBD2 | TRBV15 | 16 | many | TGTGCCACCAGCAGGGTAGCGGGGAGCTCCTACAATGAGCAGTTCTTC | CATSRVAGSSYNEQFF